The T cell receptor (beta chain) described here comes from a study of control samples from healthy donors and cancer patients. CDR1 is GTSNPN and CDR2 is SVGIG in the germline V gene (reference sequence). This CDR3 has 17 residues. The V end was cut by 0 bases, the J end by 0 bases, with 15 bases between. Data came from immunoSEQ multiplex PCR; TCRdb stores just in-frame clones and leaves some out. Of roughly 150,000 clones in the sample, roughly nine tenths were seen once. The receptor was isolated from a young man in good health. The sample taken for sequencing was blood. J is TRBJ1-5 and V is TRBV30; no reliable D call. CDR3 DNA sequence: TGTGCCTGGAGTGTACGGGCGTGGCCGAATAGCAATCAGCCCCAGCATTTT. The encoded protein is CAWSVRAWPNSNQPQHF.